The T cell receptor (beta chain) under discussion was sequenced for a study of T cell responses to AZD1222 COVID-19 vaccine. For the study at large: Second-dose groups at about 4 or about 12 weeks were pooled.

Study conclusions and caveats: Spike-wide vaccine-associated CD4 TCRs dominated at 160-218 and 743-854. The number of AZD1222 recipients seropositive at baseline was only five to seven. The sample set comprised mostly white British donors with more females, and clonal diversity was possibly underestimated.

Clones were sequenced by immunoSEQ multiplex PCR, and TCRdb holds only the in-frame ones, with some missing. The table lists 80,000 to 90,000 clones, approximately 89% of them singletons. A note on this clone: Its antigen is undetermined.

Between the trimmed V and J ends, which lost 7 bases and 2 bases, there was a span of 9 bases. The CDR3 extends over 13 amino acids. Per the germline V gene, CDR1 is WSHSY and CDR2 is SAAADI. The sample here was peripheral blood, taken on day 0 of AZD1222 vaccination. The sequence was obtained from an adult in good health. This sequence joins TRBV10-2 and TRBJ1-5; TRBD1 is a possible D gene (5 bases). The CDR3 sequence: CASNGDGNQPQHF. DNA of the CDR3: TGCGCCAGCAACGGGGACGGCAATCAGCCCCAGCATTTT.